This T cell receptor beta chain was identified during a study of cytomegalovirus exposure and HLA in healthy donors. As regards this clone: Its antigen is not known.

Germline CDR1 SGHDN, CDR2 FVKESK. The CDR3 sequence is 13 residues long. Trimming took 5 bases from V and 4 from J, leaving 11 bases between them. General study points: In vitro work confirmed that three CMV-associated chains recognize CMV antigens. The study put 150 to 200 TCR beta chains on its list as cytomegalovirus-associated. The finding came from a later analysis; first-cohort TCR clusters tended to co-occur in the roughly 120 validation repertoires.

Method: immunoSEQ multiplex PCR; TCRdb's copy keeps in-frame clones and lacks some. In the table there are 150,000 to 200,000 clones, around 92% of which are singletons. This sequence joins TRBV14 and TRBJ1-1; D remains ambiguous. The sequenced sample consisted of PBMCs. The receptor's source is a woman between 18 and 30 years old in good health and CMV-seropositive. The CDR3 reads CASSNTRGTEAFF. The CDR3 bases are TGTGCCAGCAGCAACACCCGAGGCACTGAAGCTTTCTTT.